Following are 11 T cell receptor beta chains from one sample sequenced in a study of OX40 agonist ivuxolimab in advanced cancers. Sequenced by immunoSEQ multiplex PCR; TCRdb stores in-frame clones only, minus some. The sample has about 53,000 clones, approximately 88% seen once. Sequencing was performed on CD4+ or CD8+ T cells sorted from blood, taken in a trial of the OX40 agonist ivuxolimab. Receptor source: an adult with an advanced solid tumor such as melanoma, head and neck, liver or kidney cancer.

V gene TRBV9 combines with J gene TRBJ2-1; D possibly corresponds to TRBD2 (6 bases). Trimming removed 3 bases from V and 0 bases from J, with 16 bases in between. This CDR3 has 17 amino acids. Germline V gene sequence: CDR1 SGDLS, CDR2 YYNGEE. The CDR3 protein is CASSELAQLSSYNEQFF. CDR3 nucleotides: TGTGCCAGCAGCGAACTAGCCCAACTAAGCTCCTACAATGAGCAGTTCTTC.

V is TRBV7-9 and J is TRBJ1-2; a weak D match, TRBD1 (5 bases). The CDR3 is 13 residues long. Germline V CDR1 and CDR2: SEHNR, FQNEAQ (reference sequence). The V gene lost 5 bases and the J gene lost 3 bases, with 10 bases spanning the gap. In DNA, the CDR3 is TGTGCCAGCAGCCCCGGGACTGACTATGGCTACACCTTC. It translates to CASSPGTDYGYTF. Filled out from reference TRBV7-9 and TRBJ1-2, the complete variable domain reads DTGVSQNPRHKITKRGQNVTFRCDPISEHNRLYWYRQTLGQGPEFLTYFQNEAQLEKSRLLSDRFSAERPKGSFSTLEIQRTEQGDSAMYLCASSPGTDYGYTFGSGTRLTVV.

The CDR3 DNA reads as TGTGCCAGAAGCTCATATACAGGGAACTATGGCTACACCTTC. This encodes CARSSYTGNYGYTF. The V and J genes are TRBV5-3 and TRBJ1-2, with a possible D match to TRBD1 (6 bases). TRBV5-3 is annotated as an ORF whose role is uncertain. V dropped 3 bases and J dropped 2 bases, with 11 bases sitting between them. This CDR3 is built from 14 residues.

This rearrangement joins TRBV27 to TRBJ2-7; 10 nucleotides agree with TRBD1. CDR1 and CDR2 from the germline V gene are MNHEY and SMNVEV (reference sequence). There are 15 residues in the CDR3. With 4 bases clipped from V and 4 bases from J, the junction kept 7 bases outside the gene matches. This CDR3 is CASSWTGTGVYEQYF. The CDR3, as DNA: TGTGCCAGCAGTTGGACCGGGACAGGGGTTTACGAGCAGTACTTC.

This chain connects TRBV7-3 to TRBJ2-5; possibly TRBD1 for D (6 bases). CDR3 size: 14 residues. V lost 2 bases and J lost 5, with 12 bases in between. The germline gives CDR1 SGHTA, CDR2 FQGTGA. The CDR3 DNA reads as TGTGCCAGCAGCTTATCGACAGGCCCGGAGACCCAGTACTTC. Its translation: CASSLSTGPETQYF.

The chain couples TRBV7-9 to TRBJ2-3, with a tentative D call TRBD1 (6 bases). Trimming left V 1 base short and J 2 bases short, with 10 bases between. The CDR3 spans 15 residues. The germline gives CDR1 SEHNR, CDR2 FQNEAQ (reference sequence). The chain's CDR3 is CASSLVGGITDTQYF. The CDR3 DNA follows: TGTGCCAGCAGCTTAGTAGGGGGTATCACAGATACGCAGTATTTT.

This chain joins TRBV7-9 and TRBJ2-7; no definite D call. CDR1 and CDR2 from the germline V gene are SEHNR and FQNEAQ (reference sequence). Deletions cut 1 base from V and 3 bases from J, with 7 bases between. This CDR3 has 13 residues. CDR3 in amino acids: CASSLGSNYEQYV. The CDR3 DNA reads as TGTGCCAGCAGCTTAGGCAGTAACTACGAGCAGTACGTC.

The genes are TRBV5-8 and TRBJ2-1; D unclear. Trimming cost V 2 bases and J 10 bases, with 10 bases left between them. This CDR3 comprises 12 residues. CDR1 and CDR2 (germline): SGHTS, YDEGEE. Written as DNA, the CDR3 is TGTGCCAGCAGCTTCGGTACTCTAGAGCAGTTCTTC. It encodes CASSFGTLEQFF.

CDR3 sequence: CASSYTSGGEQFF. CDR3 DNA sequence: TGTGCCAGCAGCTATACTAGCGGGGGTGAGCAGTTCTTC. The chain recombines TRBV11-3 with TRBJ2-1; 11 bases are a match to TRBD2. CDR3 length: 13 amino acids. With V trimmed by 4 bases and J by 9 bases, 2 bases remained unmatched. The germline gives CDR1 SGHNT, CDR2 YENEEA.

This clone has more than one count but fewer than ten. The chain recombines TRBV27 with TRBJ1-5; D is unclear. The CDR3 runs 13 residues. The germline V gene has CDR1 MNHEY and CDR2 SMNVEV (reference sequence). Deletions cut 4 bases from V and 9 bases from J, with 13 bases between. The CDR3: CASSSGGSWPQHF. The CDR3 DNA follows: TGTGCCAGCAGTTCCGGCGGCAGTTGGCCCCAGCATTTT.

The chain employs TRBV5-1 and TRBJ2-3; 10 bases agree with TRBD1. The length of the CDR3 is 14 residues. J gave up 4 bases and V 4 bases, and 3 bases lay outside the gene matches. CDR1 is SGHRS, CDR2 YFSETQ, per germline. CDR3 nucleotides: TGCGCCAGCAGCCACGGACAGGGGGCAGATACGCAGTATTTT. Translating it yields CASSHGQGADTQYF. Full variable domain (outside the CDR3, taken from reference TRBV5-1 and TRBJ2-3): KAGVTQTPRYLIKTRGQQVTLSCSPISGHRSVSWYQQTPGQGLQFLFEYFSETQRNKGNFPGRFSGRQFSNSRSEMNVSTLELGDSALYLCASSHGQGADTQYFGPGTRLTVL.